This T cell receptor beta chain was identified in a study of shared clonotypes between healthy human individuals. Findings of the study overall: A small donor pool kept down the genetic and exposure-history diversity that was represented. Naive subsets usually exceeded memory subsets in estimated richness. Non-shared clonotypes showed lower generation probabilities than clonotypes common to all four donors.

This clone occurred once. Its cognate antigen is unknown. It was across several immunoSEQ plates that each subset's genomic DNA was evenly split. Assay: immunoSEQ multiplex PCR; the TCRdb copy retains only in-frame clones and omits some. The sample lists more than 1 million clones, more than 75% occurring once. V was pared by 3 bases and J by 0 bases, with 13 bases between. CDR1 and CDR2 from the germline V gene are SGHTA and FQGTGA. The length of the CDR3 is 16 residues. The specimen sequenced was memory CD4+ T cells from PBMCs. Stated subset: CD45RA-negative fraction. The source of this sequence is a man between 18 and 35 years old in good health. Some clones in this sample may be carry-over from other donors' samples. The rearrangement joins TRBV7-3 to TRBJ2-3; maybe TRBD2 (5 bases). CDR3 DNA sequence: TGTGCCAGCAGCTTGACTATGCGCTCTAGCACAGATACGCAGTATTTT. Translating gives CASSLTMRSSTDTQYF. The entire variable domain, with the rest obtained from reference TRBV7-3 and TRBJ2-3, is as follows: GAGVSQTPSNKVTEKGKYVELRCDPISGHTALYWYRQSLGQGPEFLIYFQGTGAADDSGLPNDRFFAVRPEGSVSTLKIQRTERGDSAVYLCASSLTMRSSTDTQYFGPGTRLTVL.